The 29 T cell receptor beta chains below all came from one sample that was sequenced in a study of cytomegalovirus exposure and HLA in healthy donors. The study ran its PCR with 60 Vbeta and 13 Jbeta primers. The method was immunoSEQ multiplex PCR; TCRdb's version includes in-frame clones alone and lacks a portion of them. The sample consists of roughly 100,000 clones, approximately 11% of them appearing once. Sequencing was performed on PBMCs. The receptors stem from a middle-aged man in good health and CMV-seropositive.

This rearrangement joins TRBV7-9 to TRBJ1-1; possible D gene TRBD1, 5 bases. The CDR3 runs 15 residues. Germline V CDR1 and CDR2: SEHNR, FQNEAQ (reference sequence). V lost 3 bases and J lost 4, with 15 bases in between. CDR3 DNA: TGTGCCAGCAGCTTTCGGGGGTCTGGGGGCACTGAAGCTTTCTTT. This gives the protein CASSFRGSGGTEAFF. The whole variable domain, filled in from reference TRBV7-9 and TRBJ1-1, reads DTGVSQNPRHKITKRGQNVTFRCDPISEHNRLYWYRQTLGQGPEFLTYFQNEAQLEKSRLLSDRFSAERPKGSFSTLEIQRTEQGDSAMYLCASSFRGSGGTEAFFGQGTRLTVV.

The chain's CDR3 is CASSLGPVNTEAFF. In DNA, the CDR3 is TGCGCCAGCAGCTTGGGGCCAGTGAACACTGAAGCTTTCTTT. The V call is TRBV5-1, the J call TRBJ1-1; D remains unclear. Germline lookup yields CDR1 SGHRS and CDR2 YFSETQ. The V gene lost 0 bases and the J gene lost 0 bases, with 6 bases spanning the gap. This CDR3 has 14 amino acids.

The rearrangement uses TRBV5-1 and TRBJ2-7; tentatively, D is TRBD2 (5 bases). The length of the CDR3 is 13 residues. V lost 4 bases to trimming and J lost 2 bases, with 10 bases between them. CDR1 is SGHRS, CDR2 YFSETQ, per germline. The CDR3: CASSELGTYEQYF. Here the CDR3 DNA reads TGCGCCAGCAGCGAACTCGGGACCTACGAGCAGTACTTC.

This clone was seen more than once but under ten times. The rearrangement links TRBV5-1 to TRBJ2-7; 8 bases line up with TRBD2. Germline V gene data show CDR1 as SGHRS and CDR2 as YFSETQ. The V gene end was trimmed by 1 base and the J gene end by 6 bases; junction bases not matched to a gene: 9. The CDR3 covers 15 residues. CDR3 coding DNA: TGCGCCAGCAGCTTGACCTCGGGGGGGGCAACCGAGCAGTACTTC. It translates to CASSLTSGGATEQYF.

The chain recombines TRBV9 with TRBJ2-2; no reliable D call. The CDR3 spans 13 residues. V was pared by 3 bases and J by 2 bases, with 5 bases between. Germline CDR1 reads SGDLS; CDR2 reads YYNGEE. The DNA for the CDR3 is TGTGCCAGCAGCGGTCCAAACACCGGGGAGCTGTTTTTT. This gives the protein CASSGPNTGELFF. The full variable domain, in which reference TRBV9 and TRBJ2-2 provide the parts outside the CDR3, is DSGVTQTPKHLITATGQRVTLRCSPRSGDLSVYWYQQSLDQGLQFLIQYYNGEERAKGNILERFSAQQFPDLHSELNLSSLELGDSALYFCASSGPNTGELFFGEGSRLTVL.

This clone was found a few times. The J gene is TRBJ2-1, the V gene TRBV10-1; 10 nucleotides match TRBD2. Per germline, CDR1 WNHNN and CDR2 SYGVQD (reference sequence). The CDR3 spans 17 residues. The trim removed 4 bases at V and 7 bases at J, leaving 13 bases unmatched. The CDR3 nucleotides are TGCGCCAGCAGTGGAGGGAGAAGCGGGAGGGCAGGGAATGAGCAGTTCTTC. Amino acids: CASSGGRSGRAGNEQFF.

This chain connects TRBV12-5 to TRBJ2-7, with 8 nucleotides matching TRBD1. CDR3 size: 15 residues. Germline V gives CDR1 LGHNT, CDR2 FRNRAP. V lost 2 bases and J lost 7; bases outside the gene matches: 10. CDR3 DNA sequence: TGTGCTAGTGGTTTGTCGCGACAGGGGAGAGGGGAGCAGTACTTC. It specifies CASGLSRQGRGEQYF.

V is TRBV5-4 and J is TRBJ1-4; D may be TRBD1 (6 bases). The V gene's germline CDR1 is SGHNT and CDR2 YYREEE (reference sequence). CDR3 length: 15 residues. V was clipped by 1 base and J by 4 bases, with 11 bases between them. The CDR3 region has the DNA TGTGCCAGCAGCTTGACTCCGGGACATAATGAAAAACTGTTTTTT. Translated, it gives CASSLTPGHNEKLFF.

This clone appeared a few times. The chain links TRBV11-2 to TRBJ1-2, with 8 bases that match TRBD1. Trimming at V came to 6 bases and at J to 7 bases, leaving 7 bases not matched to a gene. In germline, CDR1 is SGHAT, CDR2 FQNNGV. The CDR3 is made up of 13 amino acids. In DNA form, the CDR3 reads TGTGCCAGCAGACCCTCAGGGGGCGGTGGCTACACCTTC. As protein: CASRPSGGGGYTF.

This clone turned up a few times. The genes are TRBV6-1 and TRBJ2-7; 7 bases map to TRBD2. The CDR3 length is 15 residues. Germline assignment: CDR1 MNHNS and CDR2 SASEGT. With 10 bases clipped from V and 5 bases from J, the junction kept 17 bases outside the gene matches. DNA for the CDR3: TGTGCCACCAACCTTCTCTGGGACTATTCCAACGAGCAGTACTTC. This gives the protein CATNLLWDYSNEQYF.

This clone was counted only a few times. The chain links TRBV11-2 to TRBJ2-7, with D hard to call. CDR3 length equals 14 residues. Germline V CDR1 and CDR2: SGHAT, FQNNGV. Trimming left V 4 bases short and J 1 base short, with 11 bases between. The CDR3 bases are TGTGCCAGCAGCTCCGACACCTGGTCCTACGAGCAGTACTTC. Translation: CASSSDTWSYEQYF.

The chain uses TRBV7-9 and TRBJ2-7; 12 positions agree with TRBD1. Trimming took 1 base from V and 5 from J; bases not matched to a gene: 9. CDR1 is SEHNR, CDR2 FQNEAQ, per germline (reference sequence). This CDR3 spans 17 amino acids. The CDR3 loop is CASSLGYYGTGGHEQYF. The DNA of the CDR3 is TGTGCCAGCAGCTTAGGGTATTACGGGACAGGGGGCCACGAGCAGTACTTC. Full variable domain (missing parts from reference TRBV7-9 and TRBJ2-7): DTGVSQNPRHKITKRGQNVTFRCDPISEHNRLYWYRQTLGQGPEFLTYFQNEAQLEKSRLLSDRFSAERPKGSFSTLEIQRTEQGDSAMYLCASSLGYYGTGGHEQYFGPGTRLTVT.

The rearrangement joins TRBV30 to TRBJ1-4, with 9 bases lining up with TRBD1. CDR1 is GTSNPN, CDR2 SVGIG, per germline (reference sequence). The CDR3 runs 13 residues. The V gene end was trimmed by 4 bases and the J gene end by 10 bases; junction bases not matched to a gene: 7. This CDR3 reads CAWNRQGVGKLFF. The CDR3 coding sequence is TGTGCCTGGAATCGACAGGGGGTGGGAAAACTGTTTTTT.

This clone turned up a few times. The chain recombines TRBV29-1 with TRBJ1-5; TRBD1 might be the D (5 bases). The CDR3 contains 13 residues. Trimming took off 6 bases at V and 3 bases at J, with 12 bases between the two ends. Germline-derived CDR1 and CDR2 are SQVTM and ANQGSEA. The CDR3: CSVSRDFNQPQHF. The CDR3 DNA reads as TGCAGCGTGAGCCGGGACTTCAATCAGCCCCAGCATTTT. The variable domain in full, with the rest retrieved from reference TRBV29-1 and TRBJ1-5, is SAVISQKPSRDICQRGTSLTIQCQVDSQVTMMFWYRQQPGQSLTLIATANQGSEATYESGFVIDKFPISRPNLTFSTLTVSNMSPEDSSIYLCSVSRDFNQPQHFGDGTRLSIL.

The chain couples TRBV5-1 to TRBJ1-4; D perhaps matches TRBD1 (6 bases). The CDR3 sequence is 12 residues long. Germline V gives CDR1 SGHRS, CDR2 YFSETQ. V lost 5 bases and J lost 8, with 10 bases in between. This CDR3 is CASSRDTEKLFF. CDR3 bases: TGCGCCAGCAGTCGGGACACGGAAAAACTGTTTTTT.

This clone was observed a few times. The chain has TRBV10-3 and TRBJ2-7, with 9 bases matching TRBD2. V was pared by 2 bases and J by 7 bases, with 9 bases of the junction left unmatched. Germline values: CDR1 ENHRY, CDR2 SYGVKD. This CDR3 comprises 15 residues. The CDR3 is CAISEVGREGREQYF. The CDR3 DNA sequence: TGTGCCATCAGTGAGGTGGGGCGGGAGGGCCGAGAGCAGTACTTC.

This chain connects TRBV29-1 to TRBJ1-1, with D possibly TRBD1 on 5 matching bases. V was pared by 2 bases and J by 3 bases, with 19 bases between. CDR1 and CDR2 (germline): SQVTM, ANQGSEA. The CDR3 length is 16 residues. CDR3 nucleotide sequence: TGCAGCGTTGAAAGGGGTCGGGGCGGGAGGGACACTGAAGCTTTCTTT. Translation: CSVERGRGGRDTEAFF.

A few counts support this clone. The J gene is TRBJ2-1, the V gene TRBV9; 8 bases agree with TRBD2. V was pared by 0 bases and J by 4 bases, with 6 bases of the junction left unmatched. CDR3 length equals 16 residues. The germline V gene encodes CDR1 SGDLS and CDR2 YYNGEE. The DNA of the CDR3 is TGTGCCAGCAGCGTAGGCTCTAGCGGGCCATACAATGAGCAGTTCTTC. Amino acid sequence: CASSVGSSGPYNEQFF.

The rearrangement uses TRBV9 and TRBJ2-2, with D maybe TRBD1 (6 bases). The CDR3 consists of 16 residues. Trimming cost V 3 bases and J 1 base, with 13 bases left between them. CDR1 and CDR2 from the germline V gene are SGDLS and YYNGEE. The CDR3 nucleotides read TGTGCCAGCAGCGGAGAAAACAGGGAGAACACCGGGGAGCTGTTTTTT. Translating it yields CASSGENRENTGELFF. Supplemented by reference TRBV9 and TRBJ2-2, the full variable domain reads DSGVTQTPKHLITATGQRVTLRCSPRSGDLSVYWYQQSLDQGLQFLIQYYNGEERAKGNILERFSAQQFPDLHSELNLSSLELGDSALYFCASSGENRENTGELFFGEGSRLTVL.

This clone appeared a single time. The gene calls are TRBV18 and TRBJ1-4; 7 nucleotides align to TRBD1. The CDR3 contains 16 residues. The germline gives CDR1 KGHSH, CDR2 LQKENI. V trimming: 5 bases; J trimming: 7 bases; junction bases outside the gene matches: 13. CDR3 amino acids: CASSIRQGGVVEKLFF. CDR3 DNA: TGTGCCAGCTCAATTCGACAGGGAGGCGTCGTTGAAAAACTGTTTTTT.

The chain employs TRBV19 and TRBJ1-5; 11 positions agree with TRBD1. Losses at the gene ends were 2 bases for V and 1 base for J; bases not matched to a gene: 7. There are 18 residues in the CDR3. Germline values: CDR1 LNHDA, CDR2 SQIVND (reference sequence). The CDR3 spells CASSIWIGQGASNQPQHF. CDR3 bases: TGTGCCAGTAGTATATGGATTGGACAGGGGGCAAGCAATCAGCCCCAGCATTTT.

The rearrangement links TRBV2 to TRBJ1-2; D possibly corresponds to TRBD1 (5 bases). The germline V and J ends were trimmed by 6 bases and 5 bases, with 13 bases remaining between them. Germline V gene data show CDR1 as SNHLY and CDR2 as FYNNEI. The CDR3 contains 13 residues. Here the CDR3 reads CASRDTNQYGYTF. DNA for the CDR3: TGTGCCAGCAGGGACACCAACCAATATGGCTACACCTTC.

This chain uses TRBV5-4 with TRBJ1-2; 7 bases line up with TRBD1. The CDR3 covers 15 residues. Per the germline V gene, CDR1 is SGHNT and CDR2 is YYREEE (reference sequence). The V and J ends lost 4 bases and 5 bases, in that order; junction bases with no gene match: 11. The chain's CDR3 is CASSPGRDSVYGYTF. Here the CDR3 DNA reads TGTGCCAGCAGCCCAGGCCGGGACAGCGTTTATGGCTACACCTTC.

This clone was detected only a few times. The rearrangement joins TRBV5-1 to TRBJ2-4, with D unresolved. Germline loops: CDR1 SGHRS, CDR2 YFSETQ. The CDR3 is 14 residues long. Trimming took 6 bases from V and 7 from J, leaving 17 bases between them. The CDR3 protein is CASTYSPLWNIQYF. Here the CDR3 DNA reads TGCGCCAGCACCTACAGTCCCCTGTGGAACATTCAGTACTTC.

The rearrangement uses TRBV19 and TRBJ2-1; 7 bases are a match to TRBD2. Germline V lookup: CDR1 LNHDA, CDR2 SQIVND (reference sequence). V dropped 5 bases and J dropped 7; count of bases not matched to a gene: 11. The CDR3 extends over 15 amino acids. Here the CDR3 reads CASSSRTRLGNEQFF. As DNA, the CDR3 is TGTGCCAGTAGTTCCAGGACTAGGTTGGGGAATGAGCAGTTCTTC.

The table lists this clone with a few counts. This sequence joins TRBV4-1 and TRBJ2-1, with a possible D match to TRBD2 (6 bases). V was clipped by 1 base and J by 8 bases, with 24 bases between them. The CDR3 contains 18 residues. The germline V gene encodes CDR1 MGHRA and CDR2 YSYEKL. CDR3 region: CASSQGPSFSGRGYEQFF. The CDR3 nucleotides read TGCGCCAGCAGCCAAGGCCCCTCTTTTAGCGGACGAGGGTATGAGCAGTTCTTC.

The CDR3 DNA sequence: TGTGCCAGTAGTATTCCGGGGACAGGGGGCGGGTTTAGCAATCAGCCCCAGCATTTT. Its translation: CASSIPGTGGGFSNQPQHF. This chain links TRBV19 with TRBJ1-5, with TRBD1 matching over 12 bases. The V segment lost 3 bases and the J segment 0 bases; nucleotides outside the gene matches: 9. This CDR3 contains 19 residues. CDR1 is LNHDA and CDR2 is SQIVND in the germline V gene (reference sequence). The whole variable domain, filled in from reference TRBV19 and TRBJ1-5, reads DGGITQSPKYLFRKEGQNVTLSCEQNLNHDAMYWYRQDPGQGLRLIYYSQIVNDFQKGDIAEGYSVSREKKESFPLTVTSAQKNPTAFYLCASSIPGTGGGFSNQPQHFGDGTRLSIL.

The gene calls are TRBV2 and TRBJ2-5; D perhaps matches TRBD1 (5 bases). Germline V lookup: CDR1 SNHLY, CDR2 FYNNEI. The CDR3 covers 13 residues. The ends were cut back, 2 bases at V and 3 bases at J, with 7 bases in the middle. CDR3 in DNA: TGTGCCAGCAGTGAAATAGGGGAAGAGACCCAGTACTTC. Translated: CASSEIGEETQYF.

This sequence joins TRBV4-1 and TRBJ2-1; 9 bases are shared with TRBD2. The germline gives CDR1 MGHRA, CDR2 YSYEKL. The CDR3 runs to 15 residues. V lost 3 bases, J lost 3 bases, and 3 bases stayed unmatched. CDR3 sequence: CASSQAGGVYNEQFF. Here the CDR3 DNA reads TGCGCCAGCAGCCAGGCGGGAGGGGTCTACAATGAGCAGTTCTTC.